This T cell receptor (beta chain) originates from a study of PD-1 blockade in classical Hodgkin lymphoma. Findings and caveats of the study: CD4+ TCR diversity, unlike CD8+, climbed significantly by C4D1. Diversity similar to that of newly diagnosed patients was seen at baseline in complete responders.

TCRdb keeps only in-frame clones here, not all; method: immunoSEQ multiplex PCR. The sample has 80,000 to 95,000 clones, 83% seen once. V lost 2 bases to trimming and J lost 6 bases; unmatched junction nucleotides: 1. Germline assignment: CDR1 MNHNS and CDR2 SASEGT. This CDR3 has 13 residues. About this clone: Its cognate antigen is unknown.

Time point defined: cycle 4 day 1 (C4D1), after more than five weeks of nivolumab. After autologous stem cell transplantation all patients relapsed, and prior brentuximab vedotin exposure differed between cohorts. The V and J genes are TRBV6-1 and TRBJ1-5, with 7 bases matching TRBD1. The receptor comes from a human donor with classical Hodgkin lymphoma. The sequencing here drew on peripheral blood mononuclear cells (PBMCs), taken before the fourth cycle of nivolumab. The CDR3: CASSEQGGQPQHF. CDR3 in DNA: TGTGCCAGCAGTGAACAGGGGGGTCAGCCCCAGCATTTT.